This TCR beta chain was retrieved from a study of cytomegalovirus exposure and HLA in healthy donors. Vbeta (60) and Jbeta (13) primers were used in the PCR. Sequenced by immunoSEQ multiplex PCR; TCRdb stores in-frame clones only, minus some. The clone table shows 55,000 or so clones, with the ten largest holding less than 15%. V gave up 1 base and J gave up 5 bases; unmatched junction bases: 7. The CDR3 length is 15 residues. The germline V gene encodes CDR1 GTSNPN and CDR2 SVGIG (reference sequence). The V call is TRBV30, the J call TRBJ2-5; the match to TRBD2 covers 10 bases. Sample: PBMCs. This clonotype originated in a woman aged 30 to 39 in good health and CMV-seropositive. In DNA, the CDR3 is TGTGCCTGGAGTGCCCTAGCGGGAGCGGCGGAGACCCAGTACTTC. It yields the protein CAWSALAGAAETQYF. The full variable domain, with the rest looked up from reference TRBV30 and TRBJ2-5, is SQTIHQWPATLVQPVGSPLSLECTVEGTSNPNLYWYRQAAGRGLQLLFYSVGIGQISSEVPQNLSASRPQDRQFILSSKKLLLSDSGFYLCAWSALAGAAETQYFGPGTRLLVL.